This T cell receptor (beta chain) was documented in a study of beta chain features in type 1 diabetes. General observations from the study: In the patient group, naive, central memory and Treg TCRB repertoires seemed more alike than in the healthy donor group. Shorter TCRB CDR3s, moderately but significantly so, marked every one of the four CD4+ subsets in Type 1 diabetes patients.

Sorting that relied on CD45RO/CCR7/CD25/CD127/CD95/CD27 yielded CD4+ naive, central memory, regulatory and stem cell-like memory cells. The germline V gene encodes CDR1 SNHLY and CDR2 FYNNEI. The CDR3 has 12 amino acids. The V gene lost 5 bases and the J gene lost 9 bases, with 13 bases spanning the gap. Only one count was recorded for this clone. No antigen is known for it. The isolated RNA, all of it, was reverse transcribed, so expressed TCRB transcripts were what got sequenced. An average approximately 3.5 million reads came from naive, central memory and regulatory T cell samples. Only in-frame clones appear in the TCRdb table, and some are missing; sequencing was by immunoSEQ multiplex PCR. The table shows 200,000 to 250,000 clones, with about 71% occurring only once.

The sequenced sample consisted of naive CD4+ T cells from blood. The chain is built from TRBV2 and TRBJ1-1, with D possibly being TRBD1 (5 bases). The source is a man aged 30-40 years in good health. DNA of the CDR3: TGTGCCAGCAGTCGGGACTTTAGTAAAGCTTTCTTT. Translating it yields CASSRDFSKAFF.